These 27 T cell receptor beta chains originate from one sample sequenced in a study of shared clonotypes between healthy human individuals (dated by TCRdb to the early 2020s). Library method: the immunoSEQ multiplex PCR assay. Entries here come from immuneACCESS through TCRdb and include only in-frame sequences with V and J called. Some clones fail to appear in such tables; in the studies checked, an unresolved V gene covers under half of the shortfall, and the cause of the remainder is unknown. Across this sample there are approximately 1.5 million clones, with 95% to 99% seen only once. Roughly 0.4% of the sample belongs to the ten largest clones. The sequencing sample was made of naive CD4+ T cells sorted from blood. The sample's cell subset or site, from its label and the paper: CD45RA+ positively selected. These receptor sequences come from a man aged 30 to 39 in good health.

The chain carries TRBV7-3 and TRBJ2-3, with 7 bases fitting TRBD2. Losses at the gene ends were 5 bases for V and 5 bases for J; bases not matched to a gene: 10. Germline V gives CDR1 SGHTA, CDR2 FQGTGA. This CDR3 comprises 15 residues. DNA for the CDR3: TGTGCCAGCAGCCGAGACGGGAGGCCACAAGATACGCAGTATTTT. Translating gives CASSRDGRPQDTQYF.

The rearrangement uses TRBV7-9 and TRBJ1-5; D is unresolved. This CDR3 comprises 13 residues. Germline CDR1 reads SEHNR; CDR2 reads FQNEAQ (reference sequence). Trimming stripped 7 bases from V and 7 bases from J, with 14 bases between. The CDR3 nucleotides read TGTGCCAGCACCCTGGGAGGGATGCAGCCCCAGCATTTT. This translates into CASTLGGMQPQHF.

The V and J genes are TRBV6-1 and TRBJ1-2; D not resolved. The ends were cut back, 2 bases at V and 0 bases at J, with 10 bases in the middle. This CDR3 contains 15 residues. Germline assignment: CDR1 MNHNS and CDR2 SASEGT. CDR3 DNA sequence: TGTGCCAGCAGTGAATACGTAGGGACTAACTATGGCTACACCTTC. Translation: CASSEYVGTNYGYTF.

The rearrangement joins TRBV18 to TRBJ2-7; D is unresolved. The V gene's germline CDR1 is KGHSH and CDR2 LQKENI. With 9 bases removed from V and 0 bases from J, the gap between germline ends came to 12 bases. The CDR3 has 13 amino acids. CDR3 bases: TGTGCCAGTCTACAGCCTAGCTCCTACGAGCAGTACTTC. Protein product: CASLQPSSYEQYF. Full variable domain (rest looked up from reference TRBV18 and TRBJ2-7): NAGVMQNPRHLVRRRGQEARLRCSPMKGHSHVYWYRQLPEEGLKFMVYLQKENIIDESGMPKERFSAEFPKEGPSILRIQQVVRGDSAAYFCASLQPSSYEQYFGPGTRLTVT.

The V gene is TRBV10-2, the J gene TRBJ1-5, with D uncertain. Per the germline V gene, CDR1 is WSHSY and CDR2 is SAAADI. The CDR3 is 15 amino acids. Between the trimmed V and J ends, which lost 2 bases and 6 bases, there was a span of 14 bases. CDR3 residues: CASSEAGGVGQPQHF. The CDR3 DNA reads as TGCGCCAGCAGTGAGGCGGGTGGGGTCGGTCAGCCCCAGCATTTT.

This chain's CDR3 is CASSLGVQVYAEAFF. CDR3 in DNA: TGTGCCAGCAGCTTAGGTGTACAGGTTTACGCTGAAGCTTTCTTT. The chain recombines TRBV7-9 with TRBJ1-1, with TRBD1 as a possible D gene (5 bases). Trimming stripped 1 base from V and 6 bases from J, with 15 bases between. This CDR3 has 15 residues. Germline V gene sequence: CDR1 SEHNR, CDR2 FQNEAQ (reference sequence).

The chain joins TRBV2 to TRBJ2-3; tentatively, D is TRBD2 (5 bases). Germline CDR1 is SNHLY and CDR2 is FYNNEI. The CDR3 sequence is 11 residues long. V was clipped by 7 bases and J by 5 bases, with 7 bases between them. Here the CDR3 reads CASIREDTQYF. As DNA, the CDR3 is TGTGCCAGCATCCGGGAAGATACGCAGTATTTT.

This chain connects TRBV11-2 to TRBJ2-1, with a weak D call TRBD2 (6 bases). V was clipped by 3 bases and J by 6 bases, with 15 bases between them. The CDR3 consists of 15 residues. Looked up from germline, CDR1 is SGHAT and CDR2 is FQNNGV. The CDR3: CASSFDPGLLNEQFF. The CDR3 DNA reads TGTGCCAGCAGCTTCGATCCGGGACTGCTCAATGAGCAGTTCTTC.

This clone was seen once. This specimen includes other DNA sequences encoding the same CDR3. The J gene is TRBJ1-5, the V gene TRBV7-2; D not resolved. Germline V CDR1 and CDR2: SGHTA, FQGNSA. Trimming took 3 bases from V and 5 from J, leaving 5 bases between them. This CDR3 region has 12 residues. CDR3 sequence (DNA): TGTGCCAGCAGCTTGTATGATCAGCCCCAGCATTTT. Its protein product is CASSLYDQPQHF.

This chain uses TRBV7-2 with TRBJ2-2; D remains ambiguous. Germline CDR1 reads SGHTA; CDR2 reads FQGNSA. Deletions cut 1 base from V and 5 bases from J, with 14 bases between. There are 16 residues in the CDR3. The CDR3 here is CASSLVPLVSTGELFF. CDR3 nucleotides: TGTGCCAGCAGCTTAGTTCCTCTAGTTAGTACCGGGGAGCTGTTTTTT.

V is TRBV4-3 and J is TRBJ2-7, with TRBD2 identical over 9 bases. The CDR3 has 15 residues. V shed 0 bases and J 6 bases; nucleotides not matched to a gene: 6. In germline, CDR1 is LGHNA, CDR2 YSLEER. CDR3 region: CASSQEFSGSREQYF. DNA for the CDR3: TGCGCCAGCAGCCAAGAGTTTAGCGGGAGTCGCGAGCAGTACTTC.

The chain couples TRBV7-3 to TRBJ2-1; 13 bases align to TRBD2. The ends lost 5 bases at V and 4 bases at J; junction bases unmatched: 5. Germline V gives CDR1 SGHTA, CDR2 FQGTGA. The CDR3 loop spans 16 amino acids. DNA for the CDR3: TGTGCCAGCAGCCGGGGGACTAGCGGGGATTACAATGAGCAGTTCTTC. It codes for CASSRGTSGDYNEQFF.

CDR3 sequence reads: CASSTENREDTEAFF. CDR3 in DNA: TGTGCCAGCTCGACCGAAAACAGGGAGGACACTGAAGCTTTCTTT. J is TRBJ1-1 and V is TRBV18, with D possibly being TRBD1 (6 bases). Trimming pared 6 bases from V and 3 bases from J, leaving 17 bases between. CDR1 KGHSH and CDR2 LQKENI come from the germline V gene. The CDR3 is 15 residues long.

V gene TRBV4-3 combines with J gene TRBJ1-1; D ambiguous. CDR1 is LGHNA, CDR2 YSLEER, per germline. This CDR3 contains 14 residues. Trimming pared 4 bases from V and 5 bases from J, leaving 14 bases between. Here the CDR3 reads CASSLEQRITEAFF. The CDR3 region has the DNA TGCGCCAGCAGCCTAGAACAGAGGATTACTGAAGCTTTCTTT.

This sequence joins TRBV19 and TRBJ2-7; D might be TRBD1 (6 bases). The ends were cut back, 6 bases at V and 2 bases at J, with 11 bases in the middle. There are 13 residues in the CDR3. Germline V lookup: CDR1 LNHDA, CDR2 SQIVND (reference sequence). CDR3 in amino acids: CASRRAGAYEQYF. In nucleotides, the CDR3 is TGTGCCAGTAGGAGGGCAGGGGCCTACGAGCAGTACTTC.

V is TRBV5-4 and J is TRBJ2-3; either TRBD1 or TRBD2 may fit D (6 bases each). CDR3 length equals 15 residues. Per germline, CDR1 SGHNT and CDR2 YYREEE (reference sequence). Trimming pared 2 bases from V and 3 bases from J, leaving 13 bases between. The CDR3 sequence: CASSFGGYATDTQYF. CDR3 coding DNA: TGTGCCAGCAGCTTCGGGGGCTACGCGACAGATACGCAGTATTTT. The full variable domain, completed using reference TRBV5-4 and TRBJ2-3, is ETGVTQSPTHLIKTRGQQVTLRCSSQSGHNTVSWYQQALGQGPQFIFQYYREEENGRGNFPPRFSGLQFPNYSSELNVNALELDDSALYLCASSFGGYATDTQYFGPGTRLTVL.

The chain employs TRBV10-3 and TRBJ1-1; D might be TRBD1 (5 bases). The V end lost 1 base, the J end lost 2 bases, and 14 bases lay between the germline ends. This CDR3 is built from 16 residues. CDR1 and CDR2 from the germline V gene are ENHRY and SYGVKD. CDR3 loop: CAISEFGAGPNTEAFF. Written as DNA, the CDR3 is TGTGCCATCAGTGAGTTCGGGGCAGGACCTAACACTGAAGCTTTCTTT.

The chain combines TRBV7-3 with TRBJ2-2; 8 nucleotides align to TRBD2. J was trimmed by 5 bases and V by 5 bases; bases with no gene match: 13. CDR1 and CDR2 (germline): SGHTA, FQGTGA. The CDR3 has 17 amino acids. Here the CDR3 reads CASSRPGAGGSTGELFF. The CDR3 DNA sequence: TGTGCCAGCAGCCGGCCAGGCGCGGGAGGTTCTACCGGGGAGCTGTTTTTT.

The rearrangement uses TRBV10-3 and TRBJ1-5; weak D call: TRBD1 (6 bases). Trimming removed 3 bases from V and 5 bases from J, with 14 bases in between. CDR1 is ENHRY, CDR2 SYGVKD, per germline. CDR3 length equals 15 residues. The CDR3 sequence: CAISDGRGPHQPQHF. CDR3 in DNA: TGTGCCATCAGTGACGGCAGGGGTCCACATCAGCCCCAGCATTTT.

In DNA form, the CDR3 reads TGTGCCAGCAGTGGACAGGGTTTGGCATCCTACGAGCAGTACTTC. Its translation is CASSGQGLASYEQYF. This chain joins TRBV2 and TRBJ2-7, with 7 positions matching TRBD1. The length of the CDR3 is 15 residues. Germline V gene lookup returns CDR1 SNHLY and CDR2 FYNNEI. J lost 1 base, V lost 4 bases, and 7 bases had no gene match.

The CDR3 spells CASSLTGSPGYTF. CDR3 DNA sequence: TGTGCCAGCAGCTTAACAGGGTCTCCTGGCTACACCTTC. The V and J genes are TRBV5-5 and TRBJ1-2; possibly TRBD1 for D (6 bases). Between the trimmed V and J ends, which lost 2 bases and 7 bases, there was a span of 12 bases. The germline gives CDR1 SGHKS, CDR2 YYEKEE (reference sequence). CDR3 length: 13 amino acids.

The chain uses TRBV18 and TRBJ1-5; D ambiguous. The CDR3 is 16 amino acids. Germline CDR1 KGHSH, CDR2 LQKENI. V lost 1 base and J 4 bases, leaving 14 bases between the germline ends. The CDR3 DNA sequence: TGTGCCAGCTCACCACTGAGGGTCGGCAGGAATCAGCCCCAGCATTTT. Amino acids: CASSPLRVGRNQPQHF.

Details on this clone: Germline and junction disagree at one end, which may indicate a read error. The CDR3 DNA sequence: TGTGCCAGCACCTTGCGGTTAGCGGGAGGGCTGAGCTCAGATACGCAGTATTTT. The encoded protein is CASTLRLAGGLSSDTQYF. The V and J genes are TRBV5-5 and TRBJ2-3; 11 bases map to TRBD2. Germline V gene lookup returns CDR1 SGHKS and CDR2 YYEKEE (reference sequence). The CDR3 has 18 residues.

This chain links TRBV6-5 with TRBJ2-7; D remains unclear. Trimming took off 0 bases at V and 5 bases at J, with 11 bases between the two ends. The CDR3 is made up of 14 amino acids. The V gene's germline CDR1 is MNHEY and CDR2 SVGAGI. CDR3 in amino acids: CASSYSGSGHEQYF. CDR3 coding DNA: TGTGCCAGCAGTTACTCGGGGTCCGGCCACGAGCAGTACTTC.

This rearrangement joins TRBV5-1 to TRBJ2-3, with TRBD2 matching 10 bases. The CDR3 loop spans 16 amino acids. From germline, CDR1 is SGHRS and CDR2 YFSETQ. J was trimmed by 3 bases and V by 4 bases; bases with no gene match: 8. Here the CDR3 DNA reads TGCGCCAGCAGCACTAGCGGGATGTCATATACAGATACGCAGTATTTT. This gives the protein CASSTSGMSYTDTQYF.

A single count supports this clone. The CDR3 DNA is TGTGCCAGCAGCCAACGACAGATTATAAACTATGGCTACACCTTC. Protein: CASSQRQIINYGYTF. The V and J genes are TRBV16 and TRBJ1-2, with D possibly being TRBD1 (5 bases). The V gene's germline CDR1 is KGHSY and CDR2 FQNENV. The CDR3 is 15 residues long. Between the trimmed V and J ends, which lost 2 bases and 2 bases, there was a span of 12 bases.

The chain uses TRBV30 and TRBJ2-5; a possible D gene is TRBD1 (6 bases). The germline V gene encodes CDR1 GTSNPN and CDR2 SVGIG (reference sequence). The CDR3 length is 13 residues. V was shortened by 3 bases and J by 7 bases, with 15 bases between the two germline ends. CDR3 nucleotide sequence: TGTGCCTGGAGCCAGGGGACAATCGGGACCCAGTACTTC. Amino acids: CAWSQGTIGTQYF.